This is a list of T cell receptor beta chains from one sample in a study of cytomegalovirus exposure and HLA in healthy donors. Profiled with immunoSEQ multiplex PCR; TCRdb holds only in-frame clones, not every one. Of 150,000 to 200,000 clones in the sample, about four fifths were seen once. Sequencing used PBMCs. The receptor set was obtained from a man between 45 and 60 years old in good health and CMV-seropositive. Each CDR3 is given with its conserved first and last residue. D genes are given only for firm matches. Only part of the rows carry a size: once, few, many, or a class if the clone is expanded.

j_call clone_size d_call v_call cdr3_aa cdr3_nt
TRBJ1-3 - - TRBV6-1 CASSQGGGNTIYF TGTGCCAGCAGCCAGGGTGGTGGAAACACCATATATTTT
TRBJ2-3 - TRBD2 TRBV7-3 CASSLGSGGTDTQYF TGTGCCAGCAGCTTGGGTAGCGGGGGTACAGATACGCAGTATTTT
TRBJ2-6 - TRBD1 TRBV28 CASVSGTEISGANVLTF TGTGCCAGCGTCTCTGGGACAGAGATCTCTGGGGCCAACGTCCTGACTTTC
TRBJ1-1 - - TRBV7-3 CASSSQGTEAFF TGTGCCAGCAGCTCACAGGGCACTGAAGCTTTCTTT
TRBJ2-1 - - TRBV5-1 CASGLVGGSLSLAFF TGCGCCAGCGGCTTGGTGGGGGGAAGTCTAAGTTTGGCGTTCTTC
TRBJ1-2 - TRBD1 TRBV2 CASIRDRPFGPDGYTF TGTGCCAGCATCAGGGACAGGCCCTTCGGGCCTGATGGCTACACCTTC
TRBJ2-7 - - TRBV27 CASSLSKQGYEQYF TGTGCCAGCAGTTTATCGAAACAGGGCTACGAGCAGTACTTC
TRBJ2-1 - - TRBV7-3 CASSNSGNEQFF TGTGCCAGCAGTAATAGCGGCAATGAGCAGTTCTTC
TRBJ1-1 - - TRBV7-9 CSYETETSEAFF TGTTCCTACGAGACGGAGACTTCTGAAGCTTTCTTT
TRBJ1-1 - - TRBV9 CASSVGSRPQVEAFF TGTGCCAGCAGCGTAGGTTCTCGACCCCAGGTAGAAGCTTTCTTT
TRBJ2-1 - TRBD2 TRBV5-1 CASSSASGGLYNEQFF TGCGCCAGCAGTTCCGCTAGCGGGGGACTCTACAATGAGCAGTTCTTC
TRBJ2-7 once - TRBV5-6 CASSLVGGAYEQYF TGTGCCAGCAGCTTGGTCGGCGGAGCCTACGAGCAGTACTTC
TRBJ1-1 - - TRBV29-1 CSVWDSGEAFF TGCAGCGTCTGGGACTCGGGTGAAGCTTTCTTT
TRBJ2-7 - TRBD1 TRBV6-5 CASSYSARQGRYEQYF TGTGCCAGCAGTTACTCAGCGCGACAGGGCCGGTACGAGCAGTACTTC
TRBJ2-3 - - TRBV2 CASSDLPVDNKERISTDTQYF TGTGCCAGCAGTGACCTCCCCGTGGACAACAAGGAAAGGATAAGCACAGATACGCAGTATTTT
TRBJ2-5 - - TRBV19 CASSIGLKETQYF TGTGCCAGTAGTATAGGACTTAAAGAGACCCAGTACTTC
TRBJ1-5 few - TRBV5-4 CASSRDLNQPQHF TGTGCCAGCAGCCGGGATCTCAATCAGCCCCAGCATTTT
TRBJ1-1 - - TRBV9 CASSVITTSTEAFF TGTGCCAGCAGCGTCATTACAACGTCCACTGAAGCTTTCTTT
TRBJ2-7 - TRBD2 TRBV4-1 CASSQERTSVFYEQYF TGCGCCAGCAGCCAAGAACGTACTAGCGTTTTTTACGAGCAGTACTTC
TRBJ2-4 - - TRBV4-2 CASSQDLTDRRLAKNIQYF TGTGCCAGCAGCCAAGATTTGACAGACCGCCGTCTAGCCAAAAACATTCAGTACTTC
TRBJ2-7 few TRBD2 TRBV7-9 CASSLPIAGGPSYEQYF TGTGCCAGCAGCTTACCCATAGCGGGAGGGCCCTCCTACGAGCAGTACTTC
TRBJ1-6 few - TRBV5-4 CASSRLDRTIPLHF TGTGCCAGCAGCCGACTGGACAGAACGATCCCCCTCCACTTT
TRBJ1-2 - TRBD1 TRBV28 CASSLETGLDYGYTF TGTGCCAGCAGTTTAGAGACAGGGCTTGACTATGGCTACACCTTC
TRBJ2-7 - TRBD2 TRBV11-2 CASSFSGNNYEQYF TGTGCCAGCAGCTTTAGCGGGAATAACTACGAGCAGTACTTC
TRBJ2-7 - TRBD2 TRBV27 CASRLAGGPYEQYF TGTGCCAGCCGCCTAGCGGGGGGACCCTACGAGCAGTACTTC
TRBJ1-5 - - TRBV6-6 CASSYEEGGNQPQHF TGTGCCAGCAGTTACGAAGAGGGTGGGAATCAGCCCCAGCATTTT
TRBJ2-5 - TRBD2 TRBV19 CASSIVLLAGVQETQYF TGTGCCAGTAGTATAGTCTTACTAGCGGGAGTTCAAGAGACCCAGTACTTC
TRBJ2-6 - - TRBV6-1 CASSEASGSGANVLTF TGTGCCAGCAGTGAAGCCTCAGGCTCTGGGGCCAACGTCCTGACTTTC
TRBJ1-5 - - TRBV21-1 CASSSYPGGQRGDQPQHF TGTGCCAGCAGCAGTTACCCCGGAGGACAGCGAGGGGATCAGCCCCAGCATTTT
TRBJ1-1 - - TRBV27 CASSLSSRGNTEAFF TGTGCCAGCAGTTTATCGTCCAGGGGGAACACTGAAGCTTTCTTT
TRBJ2-2 - - TRBV19 CASSIWRSTNTGELFF TGTGCCAGTAGTATCTGGCGGTCTACGAACACCGGGGAGCTGTTTTTT
TRBJ2-5 - TRBD2 TRBV28 CASSSAPGLRGGRETQYF TGTGCCAGCAGTTCCGCGCCCGGATTGCGGGGGGGCAGAGAGACCCAGTACTTC
TRBJ2-2 - TRBD1 TRBV4-2 CASSHGTVTGELFF TGTGCCAGCAGCCATGGGACAGTCACCGGGGAGCTGTTTTTT
TRBJ1-5 once - TRBV18 CASSPREGDQPQHF TGTGCCAGCTCACCACGGGAGGGAGATCAGCCCCAGCATTTT
TRBJ2-7 - TRBD2 TRBV14 CASSQDPTGTSGSPTDYEQYF TGTGCCAGCAGCCAAGACCCGACCGGGACTAGCGGGTCCCCCACCGACTACGAGCAGTACTTC
TRBJ2-1 - TRBD2 TRBV19 CASSRGGGRSSYNEQFF TGTGCCAGTAGTAGGGGCGGGGGGCGTAGCTCCTACAATGAGCAGTTCTTC